The following is a TCR beta chain sequence with its context. The length of the CDR3 is 15 residues. Trimming left V 4 bases short and J 4 bases short, with 13 bases between. Germline CDR1 and CDR2: MNHNS and SASEGT. TCRdb ran MiXCR on the RT-PCR reads and lists one entry per CDR3 protein. This table holds approximately 720,000 distinct CDR3 sequences, approximately 15% found once. The chain recombines TRBV6-1 with TRBJ2-2; D is undetermined. This sequence was found in a female donor in good health, serving as a healthy control. The specimen sequenced was memory CD4+ T cells from blood. The CDR3 coding sequence is TGTGCCAGCAGTGTAATTCGGATGGGCACCGGGGAGCTGTTTTTT. Encoded protein: CASSVIRMGTGELFF.